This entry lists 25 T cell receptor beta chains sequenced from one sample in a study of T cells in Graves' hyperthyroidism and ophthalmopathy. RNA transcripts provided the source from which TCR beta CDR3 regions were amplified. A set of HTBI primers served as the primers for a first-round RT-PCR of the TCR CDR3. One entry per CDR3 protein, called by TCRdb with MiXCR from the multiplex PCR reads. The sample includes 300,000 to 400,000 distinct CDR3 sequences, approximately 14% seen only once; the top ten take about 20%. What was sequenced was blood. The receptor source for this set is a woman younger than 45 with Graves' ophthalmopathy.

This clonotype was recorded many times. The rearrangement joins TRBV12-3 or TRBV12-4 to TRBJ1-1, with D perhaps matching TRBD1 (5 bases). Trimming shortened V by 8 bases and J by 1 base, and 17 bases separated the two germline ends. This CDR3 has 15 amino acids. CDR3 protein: CASLGGVVRNTEAFF. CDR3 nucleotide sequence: TGTGCCAGCTTGGGGGGGGTAGTAAGGAACACTGAAGCTTTCTTT.

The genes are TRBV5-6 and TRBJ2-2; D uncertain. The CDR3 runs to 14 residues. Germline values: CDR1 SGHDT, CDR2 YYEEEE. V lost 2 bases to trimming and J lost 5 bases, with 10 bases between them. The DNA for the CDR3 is TGTGCCAGCAGCTTTGTCGCAGGTACCGGGGAGCTGTTTTTT. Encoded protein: CASSFVAGTGELFF.

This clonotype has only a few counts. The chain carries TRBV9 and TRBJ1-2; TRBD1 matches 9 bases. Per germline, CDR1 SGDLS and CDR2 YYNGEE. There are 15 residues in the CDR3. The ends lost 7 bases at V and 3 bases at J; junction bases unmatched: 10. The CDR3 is CASEKGGDRDYGYTF. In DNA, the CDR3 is TGTGCCAGCGAAAAAGGCGGGGACAGGGACTATGGCTACACCTTC.

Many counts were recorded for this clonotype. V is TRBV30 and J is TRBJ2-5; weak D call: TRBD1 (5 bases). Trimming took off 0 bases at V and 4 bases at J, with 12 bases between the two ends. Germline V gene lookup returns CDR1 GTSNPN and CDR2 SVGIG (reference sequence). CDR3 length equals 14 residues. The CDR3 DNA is TGTGCCTGGAGTGTATTGGCAGGGCCAGAGACCCAGTACTTC. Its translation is CAWSVLAGPETQYF.

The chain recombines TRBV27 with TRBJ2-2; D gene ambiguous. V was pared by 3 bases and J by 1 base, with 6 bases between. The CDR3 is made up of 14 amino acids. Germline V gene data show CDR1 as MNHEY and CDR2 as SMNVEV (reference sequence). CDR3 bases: TGTGCCAGCAGTTTTTGGGAGAACACCGGGGAGCTGTTTTTT. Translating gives CASSFWENTGELFF.

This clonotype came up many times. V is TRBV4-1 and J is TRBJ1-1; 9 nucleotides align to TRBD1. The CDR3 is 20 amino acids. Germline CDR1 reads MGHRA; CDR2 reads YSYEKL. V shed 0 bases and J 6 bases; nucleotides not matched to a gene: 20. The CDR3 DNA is TGCGCCAGCAGCCAAGATCCAGCCCGAACCCCGGGACAGGGTGTGGCTGAAGCTTTCTTT. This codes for CASSQDPARTPGQGVAEAFF.

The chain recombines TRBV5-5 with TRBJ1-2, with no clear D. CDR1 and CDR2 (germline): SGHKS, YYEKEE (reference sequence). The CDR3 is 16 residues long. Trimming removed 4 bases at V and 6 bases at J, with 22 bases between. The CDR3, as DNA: TGTGCCAGCAGCCACGCCCCGAACAGCGGGTACCATGGCTACACCTTC. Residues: CASSHAPNSGYHGYTF.

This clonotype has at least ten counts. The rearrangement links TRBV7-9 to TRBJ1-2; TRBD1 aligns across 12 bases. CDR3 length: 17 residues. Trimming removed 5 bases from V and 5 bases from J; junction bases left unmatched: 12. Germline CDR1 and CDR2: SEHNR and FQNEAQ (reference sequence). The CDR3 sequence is CASSIGTGGTLSYGYTF. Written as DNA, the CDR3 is TGTGCCAGCAGCATCGGGACAGGGGGCACTCTATCATATGGCTACACCTTC.

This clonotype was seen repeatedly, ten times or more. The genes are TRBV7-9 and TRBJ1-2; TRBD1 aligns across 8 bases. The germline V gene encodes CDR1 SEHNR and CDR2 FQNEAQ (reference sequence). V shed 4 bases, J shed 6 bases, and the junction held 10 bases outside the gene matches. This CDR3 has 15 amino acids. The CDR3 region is CASSSGQVPDNGYTF. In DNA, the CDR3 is TGTGCCAGCAGCTCGGGACAGGTGCCCGATAATGGCTACACCTTC.

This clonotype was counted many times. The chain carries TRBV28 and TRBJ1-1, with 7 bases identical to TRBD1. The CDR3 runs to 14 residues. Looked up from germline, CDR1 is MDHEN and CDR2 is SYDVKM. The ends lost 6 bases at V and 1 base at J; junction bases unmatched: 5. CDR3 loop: CASSPGTENTEAFF. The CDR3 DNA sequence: TGTGCCAGCAGCCCCGGGACAGAGAACACTGAAGCTTTCTTT.

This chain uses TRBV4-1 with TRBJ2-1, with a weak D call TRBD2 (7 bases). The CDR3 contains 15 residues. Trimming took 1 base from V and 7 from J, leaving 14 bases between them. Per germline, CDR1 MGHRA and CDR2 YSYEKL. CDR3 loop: CASSQVAAGANEQFF. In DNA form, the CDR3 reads TGCGCCAGCAGCCAAGTAGCGGCGGGGGCTAATGAGCAGTTCTTC.

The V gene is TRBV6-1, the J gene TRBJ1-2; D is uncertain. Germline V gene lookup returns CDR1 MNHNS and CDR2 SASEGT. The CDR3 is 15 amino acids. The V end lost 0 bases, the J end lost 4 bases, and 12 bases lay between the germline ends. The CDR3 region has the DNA TGTGCCAGCAGTGAAGCTCGCTCGGAAGCCTATGGCTACACCTTC. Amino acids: CASSEARSEAYGYTF.

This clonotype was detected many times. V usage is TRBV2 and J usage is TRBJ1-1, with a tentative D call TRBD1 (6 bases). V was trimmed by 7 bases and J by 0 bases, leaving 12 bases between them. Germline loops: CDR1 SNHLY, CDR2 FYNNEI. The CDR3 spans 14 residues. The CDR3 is CASTKRGLNTEAFF. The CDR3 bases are TGTGCCAGCACGAAACGGGGGCTGAACACTGAAGCTTTCTTT.

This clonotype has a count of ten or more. The CDR3 protein is CAWSLWPGSYEQYF. In nucleotides, the CDR3 is TGTGCCTGGAGTCTCTGGCCAGGATCCTACGAGCAGTACTTC. The chain couples TRBV30 to TRBJ2-7; D is unclear. Germline values: CDR1 GTSNPN, CDR2 SVGIG (reference sequence). The CDR3 sequence is 14 residues long. Trimming pared 2 bases from V and 1 base from J, leaving 12 bases between.

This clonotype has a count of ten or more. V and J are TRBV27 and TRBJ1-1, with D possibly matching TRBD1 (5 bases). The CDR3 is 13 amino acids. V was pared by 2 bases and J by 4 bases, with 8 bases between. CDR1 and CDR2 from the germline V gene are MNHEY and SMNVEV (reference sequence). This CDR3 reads CASSLGAVTEAFF. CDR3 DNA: TGTGCCAGCAGTTTAGGGGCAGTCACTGAAGCTTTCTTT.

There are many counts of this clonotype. In nucleotides, the CDR3 is TGTGCCAGCAGCCTCTTGACAGCAGACCTTGAAGCTTTCTTT. Translation gives CASSLLTADLEAFF. The genes are TRBV7-3 and TRBJ1-1, with a possible D match to TRBD1 (5 bases). The CDR3 spans 14 residues. V was clipped by 5 bases and J by 7 bases, with 17 bases between them. Per the germline V gene, CDR1 is SGHTA and CDR2 is FQGTGA.

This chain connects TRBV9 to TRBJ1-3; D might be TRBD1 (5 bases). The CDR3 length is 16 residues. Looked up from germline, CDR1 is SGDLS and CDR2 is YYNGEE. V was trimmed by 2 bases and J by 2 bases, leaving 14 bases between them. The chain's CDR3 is CASSVAGQRAGNTIYF. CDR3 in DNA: TGTGCCAGCAGCGTGGCAGGGCAGCGGGCTGGAAACACCATATATTTT.

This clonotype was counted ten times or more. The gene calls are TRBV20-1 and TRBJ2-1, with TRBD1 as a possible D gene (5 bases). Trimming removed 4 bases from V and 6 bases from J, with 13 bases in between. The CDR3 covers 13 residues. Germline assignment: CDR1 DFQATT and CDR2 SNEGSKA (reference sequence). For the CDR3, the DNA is TGCAGTGCTACAGGGTCCCCTCTCAATGAGCAGTTCTTC. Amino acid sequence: CSATGSPLNEQFF.

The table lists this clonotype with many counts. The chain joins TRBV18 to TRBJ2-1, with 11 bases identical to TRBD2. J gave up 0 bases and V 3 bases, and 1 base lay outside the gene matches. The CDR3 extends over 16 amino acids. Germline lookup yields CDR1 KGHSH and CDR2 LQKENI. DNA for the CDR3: TGTGCCAGCTCACCCCTAGCGGGGGGCTCCTACAATGAGCAGTTCTTC. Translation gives CASSPLAGGSYNEQFF.

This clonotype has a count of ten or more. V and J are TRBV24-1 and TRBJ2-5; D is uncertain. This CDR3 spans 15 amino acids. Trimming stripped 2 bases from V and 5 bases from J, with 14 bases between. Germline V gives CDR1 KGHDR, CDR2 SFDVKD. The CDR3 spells CATSDSRRSSETQYF. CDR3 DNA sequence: TGTGCCACCAGTGATTCTAGAAGAAGCTCGGAGACCCAGTACTTC.

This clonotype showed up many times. As DNA, the CDR3 is TGCAGTGCTATCAACCGCCGACAGGGGGCGCACACAGATACGCAGTATTTT. This translates into CSAINRRQGAHTDTQYF. The V call is TRBV20-1, the J call TRBJ2-3, with TRBD1 identical over 10 bases. The CDR3 loop spans 17 amino acids. The germline V gene has CDR1 DFQATT and CDR2 SNEGSKA (reference sequence). The V segment lost 4 bases and the J segment 2 bases; nucleotides outside the gene matches: 12.

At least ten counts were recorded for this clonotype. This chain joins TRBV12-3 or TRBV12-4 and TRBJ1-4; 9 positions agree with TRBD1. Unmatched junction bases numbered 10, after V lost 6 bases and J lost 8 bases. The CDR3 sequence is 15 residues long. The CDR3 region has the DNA TGTGCCAGCAGGTCTACCGGGACAGGGAAGGAAAAACTGTTTTTT. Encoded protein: CASRSTGTGKEKLFF.

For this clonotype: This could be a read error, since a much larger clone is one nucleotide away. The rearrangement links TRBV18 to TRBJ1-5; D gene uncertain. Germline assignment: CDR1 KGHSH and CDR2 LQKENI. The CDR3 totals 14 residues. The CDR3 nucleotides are TGTACCAGCTCACCACCGAGGAGCAATCAGCCCCAGCATTTT. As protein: CTSSPPRSNQPQHF.

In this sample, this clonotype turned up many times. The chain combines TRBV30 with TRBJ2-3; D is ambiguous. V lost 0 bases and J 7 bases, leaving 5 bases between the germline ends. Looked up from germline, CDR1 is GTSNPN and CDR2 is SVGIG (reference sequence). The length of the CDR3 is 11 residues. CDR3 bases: TGTGCCTGGAGTGTACCTCATACGCAGTATTTT. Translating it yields CAWSVPHTQYF.

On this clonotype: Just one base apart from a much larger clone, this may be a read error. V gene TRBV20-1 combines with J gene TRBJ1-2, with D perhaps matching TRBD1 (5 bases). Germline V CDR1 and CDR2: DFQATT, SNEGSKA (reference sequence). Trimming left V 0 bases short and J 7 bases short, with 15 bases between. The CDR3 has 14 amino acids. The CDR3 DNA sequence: TGCAGTGCTAGAGATGGGGCGGTCGGTCCTGGCTACACCTTC. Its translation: CSARDGAVGPGYTF.